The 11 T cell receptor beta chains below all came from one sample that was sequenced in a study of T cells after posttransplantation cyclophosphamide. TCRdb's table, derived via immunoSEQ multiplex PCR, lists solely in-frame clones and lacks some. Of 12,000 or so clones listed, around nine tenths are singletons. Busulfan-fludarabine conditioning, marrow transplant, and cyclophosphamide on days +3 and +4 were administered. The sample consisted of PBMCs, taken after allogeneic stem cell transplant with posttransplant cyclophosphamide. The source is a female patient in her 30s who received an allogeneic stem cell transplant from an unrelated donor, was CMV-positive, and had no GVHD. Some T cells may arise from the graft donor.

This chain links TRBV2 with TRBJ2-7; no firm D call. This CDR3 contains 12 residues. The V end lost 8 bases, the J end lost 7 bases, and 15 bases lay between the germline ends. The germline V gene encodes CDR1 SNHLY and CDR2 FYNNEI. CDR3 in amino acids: CASRGPPREQYF. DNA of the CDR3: TGTGCCAGCCGCGGTCCCCCTCGTGAGCAGTACTTC.

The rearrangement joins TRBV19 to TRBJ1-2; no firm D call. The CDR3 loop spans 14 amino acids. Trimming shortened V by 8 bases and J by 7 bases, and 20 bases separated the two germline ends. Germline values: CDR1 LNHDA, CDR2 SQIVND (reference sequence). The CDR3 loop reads CASPSDQTRFGYTF. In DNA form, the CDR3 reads TGTGCCAGTCCAAGCGATCAGACCCGTTTTGGCTACACCTTC.

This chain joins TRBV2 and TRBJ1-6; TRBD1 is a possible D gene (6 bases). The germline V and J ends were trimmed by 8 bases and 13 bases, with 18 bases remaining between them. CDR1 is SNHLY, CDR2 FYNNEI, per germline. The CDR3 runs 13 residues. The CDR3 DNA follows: TGTGCCAGCTTCGGACCGAGAAGGGGGCCCCTCCACTTT. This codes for CASFGPRRGPLHF.

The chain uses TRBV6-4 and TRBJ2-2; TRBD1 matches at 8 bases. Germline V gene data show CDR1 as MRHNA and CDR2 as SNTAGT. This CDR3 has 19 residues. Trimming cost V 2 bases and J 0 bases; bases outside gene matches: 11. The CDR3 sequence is CASSDSGQGAFANTGELFF. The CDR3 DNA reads TGTGCCAGCAGTGACAGTGGGCAGGGGGCCTTCGCGAACACCGGGGAGCTGTTTTTT.

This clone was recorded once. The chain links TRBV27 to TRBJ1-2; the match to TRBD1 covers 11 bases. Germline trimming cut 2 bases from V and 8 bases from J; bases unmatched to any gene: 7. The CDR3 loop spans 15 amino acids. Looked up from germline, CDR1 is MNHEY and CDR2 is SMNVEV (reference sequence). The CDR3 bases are TGTGCCAGCAGTTTAGTCCGGGACAGGGGGTACGGCTACACCTTC. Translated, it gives CASSLVRDRGYGYTF.

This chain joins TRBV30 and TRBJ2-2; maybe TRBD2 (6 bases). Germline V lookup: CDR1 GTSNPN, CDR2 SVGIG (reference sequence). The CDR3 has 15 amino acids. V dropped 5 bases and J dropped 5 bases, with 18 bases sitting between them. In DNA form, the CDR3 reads TGTGCCTGGTATCCCCGGGCGGGAAGGACCGGGGAGCTGTTTTTT. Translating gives CAWYPRAGRTGELFF.

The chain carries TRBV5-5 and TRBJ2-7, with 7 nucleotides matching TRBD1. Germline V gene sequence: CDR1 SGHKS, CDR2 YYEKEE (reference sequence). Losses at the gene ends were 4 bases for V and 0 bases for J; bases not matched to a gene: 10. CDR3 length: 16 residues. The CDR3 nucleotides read TGTGCCAGCAGCCCCCTCTCGGGACAGACCTCCTACGAGCAGTACTTC. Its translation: CASSPLSGQTSYEQYF.

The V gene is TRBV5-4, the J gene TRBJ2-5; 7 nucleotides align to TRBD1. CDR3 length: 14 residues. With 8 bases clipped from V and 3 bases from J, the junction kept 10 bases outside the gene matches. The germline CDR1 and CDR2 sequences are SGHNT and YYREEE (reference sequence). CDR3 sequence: CASKLDRREETQYF. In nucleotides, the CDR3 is TGTGCCAGTAAACTGGACAGGCGGGAAGAGACCCAGTACTTC.

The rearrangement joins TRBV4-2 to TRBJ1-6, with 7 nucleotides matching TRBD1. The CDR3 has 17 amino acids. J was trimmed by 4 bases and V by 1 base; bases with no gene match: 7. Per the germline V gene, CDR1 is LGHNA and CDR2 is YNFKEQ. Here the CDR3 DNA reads TGTGCCAGCAGCCAAGCGAACAGGGGAAATTATAATTCACCCCTCCACTTT. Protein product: CASSQANRGNYNSPLHF.

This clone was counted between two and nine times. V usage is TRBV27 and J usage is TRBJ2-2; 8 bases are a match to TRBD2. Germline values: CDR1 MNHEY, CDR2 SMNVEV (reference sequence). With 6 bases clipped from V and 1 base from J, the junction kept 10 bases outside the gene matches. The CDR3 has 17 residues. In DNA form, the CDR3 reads TGTGCCAGCAGGCTCCGATTCACTAGCGGGAACACCGGGGAGCTGTTTTTT. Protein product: CASRLRFTSGNTGELFF.

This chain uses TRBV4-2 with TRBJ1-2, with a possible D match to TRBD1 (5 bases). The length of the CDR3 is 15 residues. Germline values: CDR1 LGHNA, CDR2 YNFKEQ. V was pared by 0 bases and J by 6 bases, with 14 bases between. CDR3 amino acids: CASSQDRGVLNGYTF. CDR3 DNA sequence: TGTGCCAGCAGCCAAGATCGGGGGGTTTTAAATGGCTACACCTTC.